In its sample, the clone carrying this T cell receptor beta chain was seen a few times. Its antigen is unknown. The extraction recovered at least 5.5 micrograms of total RNA per sample. Germline loops: CDR1 SNHLY, CDR2 FYNNEI. Trimming shortened V by 8 bases and J by 11 bases, and 18 bases separated the two germline ends. The CDR3 covers 13 residues. This specimen comes from a study of blood T cells in healthy people across ages. Study in general: Template switching captured about one barcoded beta molecule per two T cells.

Findings of the study overall: Age brought a roughly linear fall in TCR beta diversity measured per million T cells.

A J-beta primer mix and a sample-barcoded 5' primer were used in a second PCR of roughly 6 to 12 cycles. TCRdb ran MiXCR on the 5' RACE reads and lists one entry per CDR3 protein. Of 270,000 or so distinct CDR3 sequences in the sample, around 30% were seen once. Material: blood. The gene calls are TRBV2 and TRBJ1-4; D remains unclear. This receptor was identified in a woman between 65 and 79 years old in good health. In DNA, the CDR3 is TGTGCCAGCTCTACAACCCCGATGGGGAAACTGTTTTTT. This translates into CASSTTPMGKLFF.